This entry features one T cell receptor (beta chain) sequence. Method: immunoSEQ multiplex PCR; TCRdb's copy keeps in-frame clones and lacks some. Of 110,000 or so clones in the sample, about nine tenths were seen once. The data originate from a study of blood T cell repertoires in COVID-19. The overall study: T cells, B-cell-depleted T cells, or PBMCs provided the cDNA or gDNA that served as material.

This sequence originates from a woman aged 50 to 60 with acute or convalescent COVID-19. Source material: peripheral blood.

The CDR3 nucleotides are TGTGCCAGCAGCTTAGTAGGGGGATCTGGAAACACCATATATTTT. Translating gives CASSLVGGSGNTIYF. The chain joins TRBV7-2 to TRBJ1-3; D may be TRBD1 (6 bases). Trimming stripped 1 base from V and 1 base from J, with 8 bases between. Germline CDR1 and CDR2: SGHTA and FQGNSA. The CDR3 has 15 amino acids.